This TCR beta chain was sequenced during a study of CD8+ T cells in alopecia areata listed by TCRdb under 2018. Notes on the research overall: Female C3H/HeJ recipients, roughly 6-11 weeks old, were grafted with skin from C3H/HeJ donors with spontaneous alopecia (about 6-12 months old). In both human patients and the C3H/HeJ mouse model, the study applied high-throughput TCRbeta sequencing to look at T cell clonal expansion in alopecia areata. In humans, TCRbeta sequencing was performed on scalp tissue and on sorted CD4+ and CD8+ peripheral blood T cells from healthy controls and from patients with patchy or totalis/universalis alopecia areata. Scalp clonality was compared among normal scalp (n=4), patchy alopecia areata scalp (n=8), and alopecia totalis/universalis scalp (n=8). RNA came from the PAXgene miRNA kit for fixed scalp, the miRNeasy kit for PBMCs, and the RNeasy kit for mouse skin. immunoSEQ multiplex PCR using 35 Vbeta forward primers and 13 Jbeta reverse primers was used to amplify TCRbeta CDR3 regions.

In the germline V gene (reference sequence), CDR1 corresponds to LGHNA and CDR2 to YNLKQL. Trimmed from V: 1 base; trimmed from J: 0 bases; junction bases lacking a gene match: 2. Taken from cysteine to phenylalanine, the CDR3 has 16 residues. Part of the CDR3 DNA is given, 36 bases translated from base 1. Cells from pooled mouse cutaneous lymph nodes were stained for CD4, CD8alpha, NKG2D, NKG2ACE and other markers and then sorted on a BD Influx. To prepare the library, the immunoSEQ multiplex PCR assay was applied. To provide template for TCR sequencing, every sample had RNA extracted and reverse transcribed into cDNA. SuperScript III was used to make first-strand cDNA, primed with a 2:1 mix of oligo-dT and random hexamers. A synthetic immune receptor repertoire was used to measure amplification bias, and any remaining bias was corrected computationally. Libraries were sequenced on Illumina HiSeq with 60 bp reads covering the CDR3, read from J toward V. The study's own analysis went as follows. Raw reads were preprocessed to remove errors, and CDR3 was defined by IMGT conventions from the conserved cysteine to phenylalanine. Clonality was computed as 1 minus the Shannon entropy, with the entropy normalized by log2 of the number of productive unique TCRs. CD4 or CD8 identity of scalp clones was inferred by cross-referencing scalp TCRbeta sequences with sorted blood CD4 and CD8 repertoires. The source is immuneACCESS, and TCRdb retained only in-frame sequences with V and J called. Part of the clones is not carried over; for the studies checked, unresolved V genes explain less than half of this, and the remainder is unexplained. The D gene and trimming were derived from the DNA, and the V and J assignments and clone size from that table. This sample was tabulated with about 270,000 clones, among which there are no singletons. Of the sample, less than 1.5% is held by the ten largest clones.

The study at large found these results: Scalp TCR repertoire analysis is complicated because resident alphabeta T cells in normal human skin are also sequenced, whereas mouse skin is dominated by gammadelta T cells. TCR sequences shared between patients were less clear than in mice, possibly partly because of HLA diversity in the patient population. Compared with normal scalp, lesional scalp had higher clonality and more expanded CD8+ clones, particularly in alopecia totalis/universalis, a pattern that suggests antigenic drive.

Note on this clone: The antigen this receptor binds is unknown. This receptor is murine, so its gene names and germline sequences reflect the mouse genome. The CDR3 extends 4 residues past the end of the read, so its final part is completed from the germline J gene. This sample also contains other DNA sequences that code for the same CDR3.

Here the chain combines TRBV5 and TRBJ2-1; TRBD2 aligns with 8 central bases. This clonotype was sampled from a C3H/HeJ mouse with alopecia areata. These mice carry the MHC haplotype H2-k. What was sequenced was CD4+ T cells sorted from a lymph node. For the CDR3, the sequence is CASSQVLGVNYAEQFF. The CDR3 DNA, read in part, is TGTGCCAGCAGCCAAGTACTGGGGGTTAACTATGCT.